The clone carrying this T cell receptor (beta chain) showed up just once. In germline, CDR1 is MNHNY, CDR2 SVGAGI (reference sequence). With V trimmed by 6 bases and J by 5 bases, 8 bases remained unmatched. This CDR3 is built from 15 residues. The data originate from a study of shared clonotypes between healthy human individuals. The wider study: Three plates were used per donor for CD4 naive, three for CD4 memory, two for CD8 naive and one for CD8 memory.

Sequencing used immunoSEQ multiplex PCR; TCRdb keeps in-frame clones, though not all of them. The table has over a million clones, roughly 75% seen once. Sequences were obtained from memory CD4+ T cells sorted from blood. Subset defined: CD45RA-negative fraction. The TCR originated in a man between 18 and 35 years old in good health. This sequence joins TRBV6-6 and TRBJ2-3; TRBD1 matches 10 bases. The CDR3 DNA reads TGTGCCAGCAGGGATGGACAGGGGGGTCAAGATACGCAGTATTTT. This encodes CASRDGQGGQDTQYF.